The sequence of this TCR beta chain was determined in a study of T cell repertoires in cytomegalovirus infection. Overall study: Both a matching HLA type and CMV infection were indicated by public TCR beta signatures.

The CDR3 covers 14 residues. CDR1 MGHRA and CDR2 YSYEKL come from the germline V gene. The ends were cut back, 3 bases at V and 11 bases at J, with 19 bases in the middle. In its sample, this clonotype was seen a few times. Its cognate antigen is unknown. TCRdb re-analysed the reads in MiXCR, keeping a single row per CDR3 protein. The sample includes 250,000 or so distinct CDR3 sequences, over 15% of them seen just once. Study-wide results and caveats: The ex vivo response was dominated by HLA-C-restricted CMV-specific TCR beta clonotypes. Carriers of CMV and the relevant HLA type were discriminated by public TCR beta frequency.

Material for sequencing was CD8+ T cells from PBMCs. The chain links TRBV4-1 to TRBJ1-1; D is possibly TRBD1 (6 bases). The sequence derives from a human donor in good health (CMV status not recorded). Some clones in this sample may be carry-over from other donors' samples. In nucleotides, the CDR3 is TGCGCCAGCAGCCACCGGACAGCCACTCAAGACGCTTTCTTT. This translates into CASSHRTATQDAFF.